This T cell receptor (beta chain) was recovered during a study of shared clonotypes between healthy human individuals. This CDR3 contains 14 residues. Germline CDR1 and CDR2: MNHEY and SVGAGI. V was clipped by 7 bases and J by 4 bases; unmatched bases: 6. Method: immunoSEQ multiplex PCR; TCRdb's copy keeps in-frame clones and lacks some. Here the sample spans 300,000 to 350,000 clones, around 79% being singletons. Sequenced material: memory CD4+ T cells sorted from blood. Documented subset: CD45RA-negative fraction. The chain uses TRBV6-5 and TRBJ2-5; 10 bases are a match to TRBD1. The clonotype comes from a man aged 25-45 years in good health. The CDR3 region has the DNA TGTGCCAGCAACGACAGGGGGCCGGCAGAGACCCAGTACTTC. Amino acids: CASNDRGPAETQYF.